Listed here is a single TCR beta chain. This entry is derived from a study of blood T cell repertoires in COVID-19. Study context: From T cells, B-cell-depleted T cells, or PBMCs came the material, which was cDNA or gDNA.

As processed by the authors: Estimation of nucleated cell counts relied on the amplification of reference gene primers. Measured with immunoSEQ multiplex PCR; TCRdb has only the in-frame clones, and not every one. The DNA gave D and trimming, while V, J and clone size come from that table. The table lists some 220,000 clones, about 85% of them singletons. Germline V gene sequence: CDR1 MNHEY, CDR2 SVGAGI. V trimming: 2 bases; J trimming: 4 bases; junction bases outside the gene matches: 7. This CDR3 has 15 residues. The specimen was peripheral blood. This chain uses TRBV6-5 with TRBJ1-1; 7 nucleotides match TRBD1. This clonotype was obtained from an older woman with active or convalescent COVID-19. The CDR3 bases are TGTGCCAGCAGTTACGAGGGGACAGAGAGCACTGAAGCTTTCTTT. This codes for CASSYEGTESTEAFF.